A single sample gave rise to the 31 T cell receptor beta chains below, sequenced in a study of untreated major depressive disorder. Generated by immunoSEQ multiplex PCR, the TCRdb table keeps only in-frame clones and is missing some. This sample yields just over 20,000 clones, of which 85% to 95% are seen a single time; 0.25% to 0.35% belongs to the top ten. Sequencing used CD4+ T cells from PBMCs. The source is a man younger than 45 in good health.

This chain connects TRBV5-4 to TRBJ2-7; 8 nucleotides agree with TRBD2. The V gene's germline CDR1 is SGHNT and CDR2 YYREEE (reference sequence). This CDR3 is built from 15 residues. V shed 1 base, J shed 1 base, and the junction held 4 bases outside the gene matches. DNA for the CDR3: TGTGCCAGCAGCTTGTACGGGACTAGGTCCTACGAGCAGTACTTC. It yields the protein CASSLYGTRSYEQYF.

J is TRBJ1-3 and V is TRBV7-6; TRBD1 is a possible D gene (6 bases). Trimming shortened V by 2 bases and J by 0 bases, and 14 bases separated the two germline ends. The CDR3 sequence is 17 residues long. Germline CDR1 and CDR2: SGHVS and FNYEAQ. DNA for the CDR3: TGTGCCAGCAGCTTAACGGGGGGCCCGAGCTCTGGAAACACCATATATTTT. It encodes CASSLTGGPSSGNTIYF.

V gene TRBV5-6 combines with J gene TRBJ2-7; D gene ambiguous. Germline assignment: CDR1 SGHDT and CDR2 YYEEEE. This CDR3 is 14 amino acids long. Between the trimmed V and J ends, which lost 4 bases and 3 bases, there was a span of 14 bases. The CDR3 sequence is CASSKRSRDYEQYF. CDR3 DNA: TGTGCCAGCAGCAAAAGAAGCAGAGACTACGAGCAGTACTTC.

The V call is TRBV7-6, the J call TRBJ2-5, with a tentative D call TRBD1 (6 bases). The CDR3 sequence is 14 residues long. CDR1 is SGHVS, CDR2 FNYEAQ, per germline. The V and J ends lost 0 bases and 2 bases respectively, with 7 bases between them. DNA of the CDR3: TGTGCCAGCAGCTTAGCGAGGGGGCAAGAGACCCAGTACTTC. It codes for CASSLARGQETQYF.

This chain's CDR3 is CASSASGHGVFLMGYTF. Written as DNA, the CDR3 is TGCGCCAGCAGCGCCTCGGGACACGGGGTCTTTTTGATGGGCTACACCTTC. The V gene is TRBV5-1, the J gene TRBJ1-2, with D possibly TRBD1 on 6 matching bases. Germline CDR1 reads SGHRS; CDR2 reads YFSETQ. The CDR3 totals 17 residues. V lost 4 bases and J 8 bases, leaving 27 bases between the germline ends. The full variable domain, with the rest looked up from reference TRBV5-1 and TRBJ1-2, is KAGVTQTPRYLIKTRGQQVTLSCSPISGHRSVSWYQQTPGQGLQFLFEYFSETQRNKGNFPGRFSGRQFSNSRSEMNVSTLELGDSALYLCASSASGHGVFLMGYTFGSGTRLTVV.

The J gene is TRBJ2-6, the V gene TRBV19, with D unresolved. CDR1 and CDR2 from the germline V gene are LNHDA and SQIVND (reference sequence). Trimming cost V 5 bases and J 0 bases, with 8 bases left between them. This CDR3 comprises 15 residues. The CDR3: CASSGQSSGANVLTF. The CDR3 nucleotides read TGTGCCAGTAGTGGCCAGAGCTCTGGGGCCAACGTCCTGACTTTC.

The V call is TRBV9, the J call TRBJ1-3; no definite D call. V gave up 5 bases and J gave up 0 bases, with 9 bases separating them. Germline CDR1 reads SGDLS; CDR2 reads YYNGEE. This CDR3 contains 14 residues. The CDR3: CASSTLSSGNTIYF. For the CDR3, the DNA is TGTGCCAGCAGTACGCTTAGCTCTGGAAACACCATATATTTT.

The chain couples TRBV11-2 to TRBJ1-3; D possibly corresponds to TRBD1 (5 bases). This CDR3 spans 15 amino acids. V was clipped by 2 bases and J by 1 base, with 9 bases between them. From germline, CDR1 is SGHAT and CDR2 FQNNGV. The DNA of the CDR3 is TGTGCCAGCAGCTTACTGGGACTATCTGGAAACACCATATATTTT. Protein sequence: CASSLLGLSGNTIYF. The variable domain in full, with the rest retrieved from reference TRBV11-2 and TRBJ1-3, is EAGVAQSPRYKIIEKRQSVAFWCNPISGHATLYWYQQILGQGPKLLIQFQNNGVVDDSQLPKDRFSAERLKGVDSTLKIQPAKLEDSAVYLCASSLLGLSGNTIYFGEGSWLTVV.

V and J are TRBV29-1 and TRBJ2-7, with 8 positions matching TRBD2. The CDR3 spans 16 residues. Germline V gene data show CDR1 as SQVTM and CDR2 as ANQGSEA. J was trimmed by 0 bases and V by 0 bases; bases with no gene match: 7. DNA of the CDR3: TGCAGCGTTGAAGATTCGGGGGGGATAACCTCCTACGAGCAGTACTTC. It is translated as CSVEDSGGITSYEQYF.

V usage is TRBV9 and J usage is TRBJ2-2; D is ambiguous. V lost 4 bases and J lost 5, with 18 bases in between. The V gene's germline CDR1 is SGDLS and CDR2 YYNGEE. The CDR3 has 16 residues. In DNA, the CDR3 is TGTGCCAGCAGCCCCCAAGGGATACAAGCAACCGGGGAGCTGTTTTTT. Amino acid sequence: CASSPQGIQATGELFF.

The V and J genes are TRBV2 and TRBJ1-5, with a weak D call TRBD1 (5 bases). V lost 7 bases and J 0 bases, leaving 13 bases between the germline ends. CDR1 and CDR2 (germline): SNHLY, FYNNEI. CDR3 length: 15 amino acids. CDR3 residues: CASTPTGLSNQPQHF. In DNA, the CDR3 is TGTGCCAGCACCCCTACGGGGCTTAGCAATCAGCCCCAGCATTTT.

This rearrangement joins TRBV7-8 to TRBJ2-6; perhaps TRBD2 as D (5 bases). There are 17 residues in the CDR3. The germline V gene has CDR1 SGHVS and CDR2 FQNEAQ. The germline V and J ends were trimmed by 5 bases and 9 bases, with 23 bases remaining between them. CDR3 loop: CASSGAYSGWGDNVLTF. The CDR3 DNA follows: TGTGCCAGCAGCGGAGCCTACTCGGGGTGGGGTGACAACGTCCTGACTTTC.

This clone was observed once. The rearrangement uses TRBV27 and TRBJ1-2; tentatively, D is TRBD1 (6 bases). Trimming pared 5 bases from V and 4 bases from J, leaving 17 bases between. The CDR3 extends over 15 amino acids. CDR1 MNHEY and CDR2 SMNVEV come from the germline V gene (reference sequence). CDR3: CASSAHGEGVYGYTF. The CDR3 DNA follows: TGTGCCAGCAGTGCTCACGGGGAGGGGGTCTATGGCTACACCTTC.

V usage is TRBV19 and J usage is TRBJ2-1, with D perhaps matching TRBD2 (5 bases). V was shortened by 10 bases and J by 0 bases, with 22 bases between the two germline ends. CDR3 length equals 17 residues. Looked up from germline, CDR1 is LNHDA and CDR2 is SQIVND (reference sequence). Here the CDR3 DNA reads TGTGCCACCTCACCTCTAGGGAGCGGTAGCTCCTACAATGAGCAGTTCTTC. This gives the protein CATSPLGSGSSYNEQFF.

This chain links TRBV29-1 with TRBJ2-7, with 7 bases identical to TRBD1. Germline V gene lookup returns CDR1 SQVTM and CDR2 ANQGSEA. The CDR3 runs 13 residues. Unmatched junction bases numbered 6, after V lost 5 bases and J lost 2 bases. In DNA, the CDR3 is TGCAGCGTTTCTCGCAGGGGGACCTACGAGCAGTACTTC. Translation: CSVSRRGTYEQYF.

The chain carries TRBV29-1 and TRBJ1-1; D uncertain. The length of the CDR3 is 9 residues. V was trimmed by 4 bases and J by 14 bases, leaving 11 bases between them. Germline V gene sequence: CDR1 SQVTM, CDR2 ANQGSEA. For the CDR3, the DNA is TGCAGCGTTGGCGAGAACGTCTTCTTT. As protein: CSVGENVFF.

This sequence joins TRBV6-5 and TRBJ2-7; possibly TRBD1 for D (5 bases). Germline CDR1 is MNHEY and CDR2 is SVGAGI. CDR3 length equals 14 residues. Trimming left V 2 bases short and J 1 base short, with 9 bases between. CDR3 in DNA: TGTGCCAGCAGTTACGCAGGGTTGTCCTACGAGCAGTACTTC. Translation: CASSYAGLSYEQYF.

J is TRBJ1-4 and V is TRBV27; the D gene is possibly TRBD1 (6 bases). The V end was cut by 3 bases, the J end by 8 bases, with 13 bases between. The V gene's germline CDR1 is MNHEY and CDR2 SMNVEV (reference sequence). The CDR3 totals 14 residues. The DNA of the CDR3 is TGTGCCAGCAGTTTGGGGGGGCCTCGCGAAAAACTGTTTTTT. Its translation: CASSLGGPREKLFF.

V is TRBV10-3 and J is TRBJ1-2; perhaps TRBD1 as D (5 bases). Trimming removed 6 bases from V and 2 bases from J, with 13 bases in between. The CDR3 is 14 residues long. Germline values: CDR1 ENHRY, CDR2 SYGVKD. This CDR3 reads CAIRMGDLNYGYTF. In DNA, the CDR3 is TGTGCCATCAGGATGGGGGACTTAAACTATGGCTACACCTTC.

J is TRBJ2-3 and V is TRBV7-3; D may be TRBD1 (6 bases). The CDR3 is 15 amino acids. Trimming pared 5 bases from V and 2 bases from J, leaving 14 bases between. The germline CDR1 and CDR2 sequences are SGHTA and FQGTGA. For the CDR3, the DNA is TGTGCCAGCAGCCCGGGACACGAAAACACAGATACGCAGTATTTT. Encoded protein: CASSPGHENTDTQYF.

The chain links TRBV6-5 to TRBJ2-7; D tentatively fits TRBD1 or TRBD2 (5 bases each). This CDR3 is built from 15 residues. Trimming shortened V by 2 bases and J by 1 base, and 12 bases separated the two germline ends. Germline CDR1 reads MNHEY; CDR2 reads SVGAGI. The CDR3 spells CASSYDGTASYEQYF. The CDR3 bases are TGTGCCAGCAGTTACGATGGGACGGCTTCCTACGAGCAGTACTTC.

The chain carries TRBV28 and TRBJ2-7; TRBD2 matches at 7 bases. Germline CDR1 MDHEN, CDR2 SYDVKM. The CDR3 sequence is 17 residues long. The V segment lost 4 bases and the J segment 4 bases; nucleotides outside the gene matches: 16. The CDR3 sequence is CASSSLRVGGPGYEQYF. As DNA, the CDR3 is TGTGCCAGCAGTTCCCTCCGTGTGGGAGGGCCGGGGTACGAGCAGTACTTC.

The chain carries TRBV9 and TRBJ1-1, with D uncertain. The CDR3 loop spans 16 amino acids. Germline V gives CDR1 SGDLS, CDR2 YYNGEE. V was trimmed by 0 bases and J by 1 base, leaving 13 bases between them. The CDR3 spells CASSVEGRRSNTEAFF. The DNA of the CDR3 is TGTGCCAGCAGCGTAGAAGGAAGGAGATCGAACACTGAAGCTTTCTTT.

V gene TRBV9 combines with J gene TRBJ2-7; D not resolved. Germline CDR1 is SGDLS and CDR2 is YYNGEE. The V and J ends lost 0 bases and 1 base respectively, with 8 bases between them. The CDR3 has 14 amino acids. CDR3: CASSVDSQSYEQYF. For the CDR3, the DNA is TGTGCCAGCAGCGTAGATTCGCAGTCCTACGAGCAGTACTTC.

The chain joins TRBV7-8 to TRBJ2-7; 7 bases map to TRBD2. Germline values: CDR1 SGHVS, CDR2 FQNEAQ. There are 15 residues in the CDR3. V was pared by 7 bases and J by 2 bases, with 11 bases of the junction left unmatched. This CDR3 reads CASIPGRGRAYEQYF. Here the CDR3 DNA reads TGTGCCAGCATCCCTGGGCGGGGGAGGGCCTACGAGCAGTACTTC.

The J gene is TRBJ1-1, the V gene TRBV5-4; tentatively, D is TRBD1 (6 bases). Trimming took off 4 bases at V and 4 bases at J, with 14 bases between the two ends. There are 14 residues in the CDR3. Germline V gene sequence: CDR1 SGHNT, CDR2 YYREEE (reference sequence). Here the CDR3 DNA reads TGTGCCAGCAGCCCTTGGGGGGCAGGCACTGAAGCTTTCTTT. Translation: CASSPWGAGTEAFF. Combining the CDR3 with reference TRBV5-4 and TRBJ1-1 gives the whole variable domain ETGVTQSPTHLIKTRGQQVTLRCSSQSGHNTVSWYQQALGQGPQFIFQYYREEENGRGNFPPRFSGLQFPNYSSELNVNALELDDSALYLCASSPWGAGTEAFFGQGTRLTVV.

This clone has a handful of counts. J is TRBJ1-2 and V is TRBV7-6, with D perhaps TRBD1 (6 bases). The V gene lost 5 bases and the J gene lost 7 bases, with 14 bases spanning the gap. Germline V gene sequence: CDR1 SGHVS, CDR2 FNYEAQ. The CDR3 is 13 residues long. CDR3 protein: CASSLSGDAGYTF. The CDR3 nucleotides are TGTGCCAGCAGCCTTTCAGGGGACGCTGGCTACACCTTC.

The chain uses TRBV2 and TRBJ1-3; D might be TRBD1 (5 bases). The CDR3 covers 16 residues. V dropped 2 bases and J dropped 0 bases, with 11 bases sitting between them. Germline values: CDR1 SNHLY, CDR2 FYNNEI. DNA for the CDR3: TGTGCCAGCAGTGAACAGGGCTTAAGCTCTGGAAACACCATATATTTT. Translated, it gives CASSEQGLSSGNTIYF. Drawing the rest from reference TRBV2 and TRBJ1-3, the complete variable domain is EPEVTQTPSHQVTQMGQEVILRCVPISNHLYFYWYRQILGQKVEFLVSFYNNEISEKSEIFDDQFSVERPDGSNFTLKIRSTKLEDSAMYFCASSEQGLSSGNTIYFGEGSWLTVV.

CDR3 loop: CASRWAPNYGYTF. The DNA of the CDR3 is TGTGCCAGCCGATGGGCCCCGAACTATGGCTACACCTTC. The J gene is TRBJ1-2, the V gene TRBV6-5; D not certain. The CDR3 has 13 residues. From germline, CDR1 is MNHEY and CDR2 SVGAGI. The ends were cut back, 8 bases at V and 2 bases at J, with 12 bases in the middle.

This clone appeared a few times. V gene TRBV27 combines with J gene TRBJ1-2; no clear D gene. The CDR3 covers 15 residues. Germline CDR1 reads MNHEY; CDR2 reads SMNVEV (reference sequence). V shed 4 bases and J shed 4 bases, with 16 bases lying between them. The CDR3 DNA is TGTGCCAGCAGTTCAGGACGGTACTTCGGCTATGGCTACACCTTC. It codes for CASSSGRYFGYGYTF.

The chain links TRBV25-1 to TRBJ2-3; unclear D gene. V lost 5 bases and J 2 bases, leaving 8 bases between the germline ends. CDR1 and CDR2 (germline): MGHDK, SYGVNS. The CDR3 is made up of 13 amino acids. CDR3 residues: CASSRYATDTQYF. For the CDR3, the DNA is TGTGCCAGCAGTAGATATGCCACAGATACGCAGTATTTT.